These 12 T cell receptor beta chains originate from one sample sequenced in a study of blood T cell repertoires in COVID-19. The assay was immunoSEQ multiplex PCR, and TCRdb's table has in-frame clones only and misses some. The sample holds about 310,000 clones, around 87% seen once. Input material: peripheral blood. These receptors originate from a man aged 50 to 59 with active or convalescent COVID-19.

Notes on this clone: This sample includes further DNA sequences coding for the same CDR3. The CDR3: CASSMEGGGWETEAFF. DNA for the CDR3: TGTGCCAGTAGTATGGAGGGGGGGGGTTGGGAGACTGAAGCTTTCTTT. The J gene is TRBJ1-1, the V gene TRBV19; D is possibly TRBD1 (6 bases). The V gene's germline CDR1 is LNHDA and CDR2 SQIVND (reference sequence). Trimming took 3 bases from V and 5 from J, leaving 19 bases between them. The CDR3 runs to 16 residues.

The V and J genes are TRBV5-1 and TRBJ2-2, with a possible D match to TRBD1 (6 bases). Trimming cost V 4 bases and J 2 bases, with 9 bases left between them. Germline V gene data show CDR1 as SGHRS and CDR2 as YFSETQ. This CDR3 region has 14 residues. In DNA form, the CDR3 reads TGCGCCAGCAGCCAACAGGGAAACACCGGGGAGCTGTTTTTT. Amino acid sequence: CASSQQGNTGELFF.

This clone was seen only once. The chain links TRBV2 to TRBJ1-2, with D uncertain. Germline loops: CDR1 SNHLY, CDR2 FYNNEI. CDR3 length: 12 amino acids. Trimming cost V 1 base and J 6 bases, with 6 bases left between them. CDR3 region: CASSEGEDGYTF. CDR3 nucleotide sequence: TGTGCCAGCAGTGAAGGGGAGGATGGCTACACCTTC.

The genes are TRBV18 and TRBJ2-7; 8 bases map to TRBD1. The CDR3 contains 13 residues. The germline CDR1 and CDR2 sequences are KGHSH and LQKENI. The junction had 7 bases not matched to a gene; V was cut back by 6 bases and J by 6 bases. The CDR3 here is CASSAQGAGEQYF. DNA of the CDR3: TGTGCCAGCTCCGCCCAGGGGGCGGGCGAGCAGTACTTC. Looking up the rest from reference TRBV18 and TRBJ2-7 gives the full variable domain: NAGVMQNPRHLVRRRGQEARLRCSPMKGHSHVYWYRQLPEEGLKFMVYLQKENIIDESGMPKERFSAEFPKEGPSILRIQQVVRGDSAAYFCASSAQGAGEQYFGPGTRLTVT.

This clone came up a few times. CDR3 DNA: TGTGCCACCCGAGGAGGGGAGGGCACTGAAGCTTTCTTT. Translated: CATRGGEGTEAFF. This chain joins TRBV24-1 and TRBJ1-1, with D tentatively TRBD1 (5 bases). Germline V gene lookup returns CDR1 KGHDR and CDR2 SFDVKD. V was cut by 9 bases and J by 4 bases, with 14 bases left in between. CDR3 length: 13 residues.

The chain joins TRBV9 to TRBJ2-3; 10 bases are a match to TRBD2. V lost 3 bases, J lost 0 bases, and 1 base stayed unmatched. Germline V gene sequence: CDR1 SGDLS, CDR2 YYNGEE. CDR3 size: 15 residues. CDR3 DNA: TGTGCCAGCAGCGAGCGGGGGGGCAGCACAGATACGCAGTATTTT. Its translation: CASSERGGSTDTQYF.

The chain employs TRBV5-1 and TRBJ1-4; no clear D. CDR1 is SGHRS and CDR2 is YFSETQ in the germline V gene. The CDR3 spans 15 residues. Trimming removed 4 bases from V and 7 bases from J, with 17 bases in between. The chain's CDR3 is CASSPSPALIEKLFF. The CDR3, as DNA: TGCGCCAGCAGCCCCTCGCCCGCACTAATTGAAAAACTGTTTTTT.

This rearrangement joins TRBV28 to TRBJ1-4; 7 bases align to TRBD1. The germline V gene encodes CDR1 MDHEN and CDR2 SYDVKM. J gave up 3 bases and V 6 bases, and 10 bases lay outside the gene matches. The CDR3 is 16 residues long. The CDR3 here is CASRSGGGAANEKLFF. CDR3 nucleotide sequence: TGTGCCAGCAGGTCAGGAGGGGGCGCCGCTAATGAAAAACTGTTTTTT.

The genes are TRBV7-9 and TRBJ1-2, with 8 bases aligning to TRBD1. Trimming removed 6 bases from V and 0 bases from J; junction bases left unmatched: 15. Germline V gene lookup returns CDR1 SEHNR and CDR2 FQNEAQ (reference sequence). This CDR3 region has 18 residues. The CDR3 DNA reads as TGTGCCAGCAGTCCCCTTTTCCCCTCGGACAGGGCTAACTATGGCTACACCTTC. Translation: CASSPLFPSDRANYGYTF.

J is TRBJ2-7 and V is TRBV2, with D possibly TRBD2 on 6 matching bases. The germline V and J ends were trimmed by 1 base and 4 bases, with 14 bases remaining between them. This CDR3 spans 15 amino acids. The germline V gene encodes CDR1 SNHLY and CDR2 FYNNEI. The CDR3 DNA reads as TGTGCCAGCAGTGAAGGCGAACTAGCTTTGTACGAGCAGTACTTC. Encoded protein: CASSEGELALYEQYF.

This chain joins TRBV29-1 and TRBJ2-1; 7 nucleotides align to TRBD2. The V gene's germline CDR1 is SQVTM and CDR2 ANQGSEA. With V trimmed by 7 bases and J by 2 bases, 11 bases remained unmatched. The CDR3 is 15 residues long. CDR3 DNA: TGCAGCGGGGGATACCTAGCGGTGCCCTACAATGAGCAGTTCTTC. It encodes CSGGYLAVPYNEQFF.

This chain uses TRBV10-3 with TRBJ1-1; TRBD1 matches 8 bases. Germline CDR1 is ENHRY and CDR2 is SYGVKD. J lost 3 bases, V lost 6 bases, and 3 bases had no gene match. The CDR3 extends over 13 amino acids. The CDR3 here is CAIRGTGDTEAFF. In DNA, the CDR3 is TGTGCCATCAGGGGGACAGGTGACACTGAAGCTTTCTTT.